This T cell receptor (beta chain) was identified during a study of shared clonotypes between healthy human individuals. Only in-frame clones appear in the TCRdb table, and some are missing; sequencing was by immunoSEQ multiplex PCR. The data show hundreds of thousands of clones, approximately 79% seen once. General observations from the study: Non-shared clonotypes showed lower generation probabilities than clonotypes common to all four donors. Relative to memory subsets, naive subsets generally showed larger estimated richness. In having few donors, the study represented limited genetic and exposure-history diversity.

V dropped 4 bases and J dropped 5 bases, with 17 bases sitting between them. The CDR3 sequence is 16 residues long. Looked up from germline, CDR1 is MDHEN and CDR2 is SYDVKM. As to this clone: Its antigen is still unknown.

This receptor was taken from a woman aged 30 to 39 in good health. The chain is built from TRBV28 and TRBJ1-4; the D gene is possibly TRBD1 (5 bases). The specimen sequenced was memory CD4+ T cells sorted from blood. Documented subset: CD45RA-negative fraction. The CDR3 nucleotides are TGTGCCAGCAGTTCGTCGGGGGTGTCCTTCAATGAAAAACTGTTTTTT. Translated, it gives CASSSSGVSFNEKLFF. Looking up the rest from reference TRBV28 and TRBJ1-4 gives the full variable domain: DVKVTQSSRYLVKRTGEKVFLECVQDMDHENMFWYRQDPGLGLRLIYFSYDVKMKEKGDIPEGYSVSREKKERFSLILESASTNQTSMYLCASSSSGVSFNEKLFFGSGTQLSVL.